Shown below are 2 T cell receptor beta chains from a single sample sequenced in a study of T cells after yellow fever vaccination. TCRdb ran MiXCR on the 5' RACE reads and lists one entry per CDR3 protein. The table lists tens of thousands of distinct CDR3 sequences, 7.5% to 9% of them singletons. Sequencing used CD8+ T cells sorted from PBMCs, obtained on the day of the yellow fever booster vaccination. All receptors come from a young man who received the YFV17D yellow fever vaccine.

The V and J genes are TRBV9 and TRBJ2-7; D unresolved. The V gene's germline CDR1 is SGDLS and CDR2 YYNGEE. Trimming removed 0 bases at V and 5 bases at J, with 12 bases between. The CDR3 loop spans 14 amino acids. This CDR3 reads CASSVEGLRDEQYF. The CDR3 nucleotides read TGTGCCAGCAGCGTAGAAGGGCTCCGGGACGAGCAGTACTTC.

Many counts were recorded for this clonotype. The genes are TRBV27 and TRBJ1-2; 7 nucleotides agree with TRBD1. This CDR3 has 13 residues. V gave up 4 bases and J gave up 6 bases; unmatched junction bases: 5. Germline CDR1 and CDR2: MNHEY and SMNVEV (reference sequence). CDR3 sequence (DNA): TGTGCCAGCAGTTCGACAGGGCTCCATGGCTACACCTTC. Translated, it gives CASSSTGLHGYTF.